These 3 T cell receptor beta chains were all obtained from the same sample, sequenced in a study of identifying expanded T cells in peripheral blood. Sequencing used immunoSEQ multiplex PCR; TCRdb keeps in-frame clones, though not all of them. The sample has under 90,000 clones, over 75% seen once. Material: blood. Source of these receptors: a person aged 18 to 70 in good health.

The chain uses TRBV5-6 and TRBJ2-7; the match to TRBD2 covers 7 bases. Germline CDR1 is SGHDT and CDR2 is YYEEEE. The CDR3 runs to 16 residues. Trimming cost V 2 bases and J 0 bases; bases outside gene matches: 8. This CDR3 is CASSFFGGGSSYEQYF. CDR3 nucleotides: TGTGCCAGCAGCTTTTTCGGGGGAGGGAGCTCCTACGAGCAGTACTTC.

This rearrangement joins TRBV2 to TRBJ2-7, with a weak D call TRBD1 (6 bases). The V end lost 3 bases, the J end lost 0 bases, and 18 bases lay between the germline ends. The CDR3 runs to 17 residues. Germline V gives CDR1 SNHLY, CDR2 FYNNEI. The DNA for the CDR3 is TGTGCCAGCAGTGAGTCCACAGGGTGGGGGAACTCCTACGAGCAGTACTTC. Amino acids: CASSESTGWGNSYEQYF.

The chain combines TRBV6-1 with TRBJ1-1; D may be TRBD1 (6 bases). Trimming stripped 6 bases from V and 11 bases from J, with 22 bases between. The CDR3 is 14 amino acids. Germline V gives CDR1 MNHNS, CDR2 SASEGT. CDR3: CASRDSLGAKSAFF. CDR3 DNA: TGTGCCAGCAGGGACAGCCTGGGGGCGAAATCGGCTTTCTTT.